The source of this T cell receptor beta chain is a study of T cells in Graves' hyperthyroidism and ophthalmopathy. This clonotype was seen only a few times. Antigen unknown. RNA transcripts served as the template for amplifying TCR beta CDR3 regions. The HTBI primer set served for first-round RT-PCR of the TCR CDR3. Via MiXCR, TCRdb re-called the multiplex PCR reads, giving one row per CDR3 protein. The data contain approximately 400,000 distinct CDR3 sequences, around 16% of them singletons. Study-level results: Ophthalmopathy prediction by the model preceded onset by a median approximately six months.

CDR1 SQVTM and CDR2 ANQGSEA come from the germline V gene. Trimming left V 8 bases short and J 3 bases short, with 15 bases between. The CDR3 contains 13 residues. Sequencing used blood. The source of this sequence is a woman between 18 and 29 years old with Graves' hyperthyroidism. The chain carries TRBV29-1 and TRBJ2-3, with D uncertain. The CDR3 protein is CSYSYLGTDTQYF. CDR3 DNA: TGCAGCTATTCCTACCTCGGGACAGATACGCAGTATTTT.